This T cell receptor beta chain was recorded in a study of blood T cell repertoires in COVID-19. Sequencing used immunoSEQ multiplex PCR; TCRdb keeps in-frame clones, though not all of them. The data contain some 150,000 clones, around four fifths of them singletons. Unmatched junction bases numbered 9, after V lost 5 bases and J lost 0 bases. Germline CDR1 SEHNR, CDR2 FQNEAQ (reference sequence). This CDR3 has 18 amino acids. The clonotype comes from a human donor in a cohort sampled during active COVID-19. The chain has TRBV7-9 and TRBJ2-1, with TRBD2 matching 11 bases. Sequenced: peripheral blood. CDR3 sequence: CASSSGTSGLSSYNEQFF. In DNA, the CDR3 is TGTGCCAGCAGCAGCGGGACTAGCGGTCTTAGCTCCTACAATGAGCAGTTCTTC.